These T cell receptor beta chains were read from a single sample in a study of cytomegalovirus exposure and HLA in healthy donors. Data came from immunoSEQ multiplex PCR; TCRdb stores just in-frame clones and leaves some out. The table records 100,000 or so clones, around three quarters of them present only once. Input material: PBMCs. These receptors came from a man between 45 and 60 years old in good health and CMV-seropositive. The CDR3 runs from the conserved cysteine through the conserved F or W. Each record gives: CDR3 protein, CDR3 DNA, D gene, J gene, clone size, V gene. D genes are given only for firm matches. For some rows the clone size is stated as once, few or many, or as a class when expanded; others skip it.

CDR3 protein: CASSIGGTANSYGYTF
CDR3 DNA: TGTGCCAGTAGTATAGGTGGGACAGCGAATAGCTATGGCTACACCTTC
D gene: TRBD1
J gene: TRBJ1-2
clone size: .
V gene: TRBV19

CDR3 protein: CASSLARGSGGVTDTQYF
CDR3 DNA: TGTGCCAGCAGCTTAGCCCGGGGTAGCGGGGGCGTCACAGATACGCAGTATTTT
D gene: TRBD2
J gene: TRBJ2-3
clone size: .
V gene: TRBV7-2

CDR3 protein: CASSQGTRQGSGELFF
CDR3 DNA: TGTGCCAGCAGCCAAGGGACCCGACAGGGGTCCGGGGAGCTGTTTTTT
D gene: TRBD1
J gene: TRBJ2-2
clone size: .
V gene: TRBV14

CDR3 protein: CASSLPTNRPEKLFF
CDR3 DNA: TGCGCCAGCAGCCTGCCGACAAACCGACCTGAAAAACTGTTTTTT
D gene: .
J gene: TRBJ1-4
clone size: .
V gene: TRBV5-1

CDR3 protein: CASSEARVARYTDTQYF
CDR3 DNA: TGTGCCAGCAGTGAAGCGAGGGTAGCGCGGTATACAGATACGCAGTATTTT
D gene: .
J gene: TRBJ2-3
clone size: once
V gene: TRBV2

CDR3 protein: CASSDRGLFF
CDR3 DNA: TGTGCCAGCAGTGACAGGGGACTGTTTTTT
D gene: TRBD1
J gene: TRBJ1-4
clone size: .
V gene: TRBV6-5

CDR3 protein: CASRLWDRLILKNTEAFF
CDR3 DNA: TGTGCCAGCAGACTATGGGACAGACTCATTTTGAAGAACACTGAAGCTTTCTTT
D gene: TRBD1
J gene: TRBJ1-1
clone size: .
V gene: TRBV5-6

CDR3 protein: CASSASGRSGEQFF
CDR3 DNA: TGTGCCAGCAGCGCGAGCGGGAGGTCCGGTGAGCAGTTCTTC
D gene: TRBD2
J gene: TRBJ2-1
clone size: .
V gene: TRBV9

CDR3 protein: CASSLNGGNQPQHF
CDR3 DNA: TGTGCCAGCAGCTTGAACGGAGGCAATCAGCCCCAGCATTTT
D gene: .
J gene: TRBJ1-5
clone size: .
V gene: TRBV6-1

CDR3 protein: CASSLGLPSGDTQYF
CDR3 DNA: TGCGCCAGCAGCTTGGGGCTACCTTCCGGGGATACGCAGTATTTT
D gene: .
J gene: TRBJ2-3
clone size: .
V gene: TRBV5-1

CDR3 protein: CASSYQTGRAQYF
CDR3 DNA: TGCGCCAGCAGCTACCAGACAGGGAGAGCGCAGTATTTT
D gene: TRBD1
J gene: TRBJ2-3
clone size: .
V gene: TRBV5-1

CDR3 protein: CASTPSGGEAETQYF
CDR3 DNA: TGTGCCAGCACCCCTAGCGGGGGGGAGGCGGAGACCCAGTACTTC
D gene: TRBD2
J gene: TRBJ2-5
clone size: .
V gene: TRBV5-4

CDR3 protein: CAGSRDQGGDEKLFF
CDR3 DNA: TGCGCCGGCAGCCGAGATCAGGGGGGAGACGAAAAACTGTTTTTT
D gene: TRBD1
J gene: TRBJ1-4
clone size: .
V gene: TRBV4-1

CDR3 protein: CASSFGQNTEAFF
CDR3 DNA: TGCGCCAGCAGCTTCGGACAGAACACTGAAGCTTTCTTT
D gene: .
J gene: TRBJ1-1
clone size: .
V gene: TRBV5-1

CDR3 protein: CASSPFRDQPQHF
CDR3 DNA: TGTGCCAGCTCACCGTTCCGTGATCAGCCCCAGCATTTT
D gene: .
J gene: TRBJ1-5
clone size: .
V gene: TRBV18

CDR3 protein: CASSFGASNTGELFF
CDR3 DNA: TGCGCCAGCAGCTTCGGAGCCTCGAACACCGGGGAGCTGTTTTTT
D gene: .
J gene: TRBJ2-2
clone size: .
V gene: TRBV5-1

CDR3 protein: CASRETGTDTQYF
CDR3 DNA: TGTGCCAGCAGGGAGACAGGGACAGATACGCAGTATTTT
D gene: TRBD1
J gene: TRBJ2-3
clone size: .
V gene: TRBV6-1

CDR3 protein: CASSPGQSNSPLHF
CDR3 DNA: TGCGCCAGCAGCCCGGGACAGAGTAATTCACCCCTCCACTTT
D gene: TRBD1
J gene: TRBJ1-6
clone size: .
V gene: TRBV5-1

CDR3 protein: CASSPSRDRVYF
CDR3 DNA: TGTGCCAGCTCACCTAGCCGGGACAGGGTTTACTTC
D gene: TRBD1
J gene: TRBJ2-7
clone size: once
V gene: TRBV18

CDR3 protein: CASSHRLRNGETQYF
CDR3 DNA: TGTGCCAGCAGCCACAGACTCCGAAATGGGGAGACCCAGTACTTC
D gene: .
J gene: TRBJ2-5
clone size: once
V gene: TRBV14

CDR3 protein: CASSVAGNTEAFF
CDR3 DNA: TGTGCCAGCAGCGTAGCAGGAAACACTGAAGCTTTCTTT
D gene: .
J gene: TRBJ1-1
clone size: .
V gene: TRBV9

CDR3 protein: CASSGGQGLSDTQYF
CDR3 DNA: TGCGCCAGCAGCGGAGGACAGGGGTTGTCAGATACGCAGTATTTT
D gene: TRBD1
J gene: TRBJ2-3
clone size: .
V gene: TRBV5-1

CDR3 protein: CASSYSADTQYF
CDR3 DNA: TGCGCCAGCAGCTATAGTGCAGATACGCAGTATTTT
D gene: .
J gene: TRBJ2-3
clone size: few
V gene: TRBV5-1

CDR3 protein: CASSESQGPSYNEQFF
CDR3 DNA: TGTGCCAGCAGTGAGAGCCAGGGGCCCTCCTACAATGAGCAGTTCTTC
D gene: .
J gene: TRBJ2-1
clone size: many
V gene: TRBV25-1

CDR3 protein: CASTPTERNSPPHF
CDR3 DNA: TGTGCCAGCACCCCGACAGAGCGAAATTCACCCCCCCACTTT
D gene: .
J gene: TRBJ1-6
clone size: .
V gene: TRBV28

CDR3 protein: CASSFRPAGGRGYHNEQFF
CDR3 DNA: TGTGCCAGCAGCTTCCGTCCAGCGGGAGGGAGGGGGTACCACAATGAGCAGTTCTTC
D gene: TRBD2
J gene: TRBJ2-1
clone size: .
V gene: TRBV7-9

CDR3 protein: CASSSRSGLADIPGGANVLTF
CDR3 DNA: TGCGCCAGCAGCTCACGATCGGGACTAGCGGACATTCCGGGGGGGGCCAACGTCCTGACTTTC
D gene: TRBD2
J gene: TRBJ2-6
clone size: .
V gene: TRBV5-1

CDR3 protein: CASSLRAGGNEQFF
CDR3 DNA: TGTGCCAGCAGCTTACGAGCGGGAGGGAATGAGCAGTTCTTC
D gene: TRBD2
J gene: TRBJ2-1
clone size: .
V gene: TRBV7-9

CDR3 protein: CASSLAKVQEPEQYF
CDR3 DNA: TGTGCCAGCAGCTTAGCAAAGGTACAGGAACCCGAGCAGTACTTC
D gene: .
J gene: TRBJ2-7
clone size: .
V gene: TRBV11-2

CDR3 protein: CASSLASGGSEQYF
CDR3 DNA: TGTGCCAGCAGCTTAGCTAGCGGGGGGTCTGAGCAGTACTTC
D gene: TRBD2
J gene: TRBJ2-7
clone size: .
V gene: TRBV7-2

CDR3 protein: CASSSRDRGPGELFF
CDR3 DNA: TGCGCCAGCAGCTCCCGGGACAGGGGGCCCGGGGAGCTGTTTTTT
D gene: TRBD1
J gene: TRBJ2-2
clone size: few
V gene: TRBV5-1

CDR3 protein: CASSPGLAGGLEQFF
CDR3 DNA: TGCGCCAGCAGCCCGGGACTAGCGGGGGGCCTTGAGCAGTTCTTC
D gene: TRBD2
J gene: TRBJ2-1
clone size: .
V gene: TRBV5-1

CDR3 protein: CATSRDKSGGPDTQYF
CDR3 DNA: TGTGCCACCAGCAGAGATAAAAGCGGAGGACCAGATACGCAGTATTTT
D gene: .
J gene: TRBJ2-3
clone size: .
V gene: TRBV15

CDR3 protein: CASSTSGPGGTQYF
CDR3 DNA: TGTGCCAGTAGTACCTCAGGTCCGGGGGGGACCCAGTACTTC
D gene: TRBD2
J gene: TRBJ2-5
clone size: few
V gene: TRBV19

CDR3 protein: CASGRGTSYEQYF
CDR3 DNA: TGTGCCAGCGGCCGGGGTACGTCCTACGAGCAGTACTTC
D gene: .
J gene: TRBJ2-7
clone size: .
V gene: TRBV2